The entry that follows covers one T cell receptor (beta chain) sequence. This entry belongs to a study of blood T cell repertoires in COVID-19. The CDR3 extends over 14 amino acids. Germline values: CDR1 GTSNPN, CDR2 SVGIG (reference sequence). J gave up 6 bases and V 5 bases, and 9 bases lay outside the gene matches. Data came from immunoSEQ multiplex PCR; TCRdb stores just in-frame clones and leaves some out. The sample contains 70,000 or so clones, approximately 90% of which appear only once. This receptor was identified in a woman of 80 years or more with active COVID-19. The rearrangement links TRBV30 to TRBJ2-7, with TRBD2 matching 11 bases. Sequencing was performed on peripheral blood. The chain's CDR3 is CAWSSGTSGSEQYF. The CDR3, as DNA: TGTGCCTGGTCATCCGGGACTAGCGGTTCCGAGCAGTACTTC.